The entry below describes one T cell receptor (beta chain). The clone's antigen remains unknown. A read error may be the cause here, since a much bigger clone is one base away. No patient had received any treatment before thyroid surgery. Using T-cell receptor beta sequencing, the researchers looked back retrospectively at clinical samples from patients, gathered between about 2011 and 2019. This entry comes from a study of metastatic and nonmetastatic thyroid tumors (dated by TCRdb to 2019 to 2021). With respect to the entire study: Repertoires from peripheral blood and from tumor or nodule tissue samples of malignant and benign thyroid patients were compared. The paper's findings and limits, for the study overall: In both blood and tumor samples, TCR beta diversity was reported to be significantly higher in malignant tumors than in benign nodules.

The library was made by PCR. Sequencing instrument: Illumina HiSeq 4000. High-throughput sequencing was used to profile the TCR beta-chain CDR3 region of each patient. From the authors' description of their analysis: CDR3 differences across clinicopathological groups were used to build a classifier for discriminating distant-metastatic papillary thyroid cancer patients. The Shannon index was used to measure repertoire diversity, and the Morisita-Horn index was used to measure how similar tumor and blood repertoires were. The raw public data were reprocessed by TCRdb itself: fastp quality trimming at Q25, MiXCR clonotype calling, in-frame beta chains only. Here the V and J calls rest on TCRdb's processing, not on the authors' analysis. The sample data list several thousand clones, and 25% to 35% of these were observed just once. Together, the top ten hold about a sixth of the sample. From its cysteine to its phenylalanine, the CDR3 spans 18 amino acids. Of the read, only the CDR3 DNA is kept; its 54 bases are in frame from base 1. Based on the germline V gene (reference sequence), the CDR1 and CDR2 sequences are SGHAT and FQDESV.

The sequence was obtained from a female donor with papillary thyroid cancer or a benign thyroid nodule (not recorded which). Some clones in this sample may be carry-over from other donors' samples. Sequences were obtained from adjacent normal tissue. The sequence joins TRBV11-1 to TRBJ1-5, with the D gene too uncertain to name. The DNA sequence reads TGTGCCAGCAGCTTAGAACTGGGGTGCCTATATAGCAATCAGCCCCAGCACTTT. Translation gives CASSLELGCLYSNQPQHF.